This T cell receptor beta chain is from a study of cytomegalovirus exposure and HLA in healthy donors (dated by TCRdb to 2015 to 2018). Notes on the research overall: An earlier analysis of several hundred of the donors reported approximately 280 Gb of sequence data and 117 million unique TCR beta sequences obtained from about 170 million T cells. An early release that covered roughly 600 HLA-typed donors contained around 330 gigabases of sequencing data and 80 million or so unique TCR sequences. Among the roughly 410 genotyped donors, around 79% belonged to the genetic ancestry cluster associated with self-reported Caucasian donors. The study was designed to test whether signatures of past pathogen exposure could be identified by cataloging public T cell receptors. The study used immunosequencing to profile the T cell repertoires of some 600 subjects and linked those repertoires to cytomegalovirus serostatus. Besides the first cohort of roughly 700 subjects, a separate validation cohort made up of 120 different subjects was used. The study combined high-throughput TCR immunosequencing, statistical association of individual TCRs with disease status, and machine learning to predict cytomegalovirus infection status. A later analysis re-examined previously published TCR beta repertoires from just over 650 donors and added high-resolution HLA genotyping to investigate patterns of TCR occurrence. Rather than using new phenotypic data, the later analysis identified candidate immune exposures from TCR beta sequences and from how often those sequences occurred across donors. In an earlier analysis of over 550 of the donors, high-throughput TCR beta sequencing was used to judge whether each TCR beta V gene segment behaved as functional or pseudogenic. Donor age, sex, ethnicity and CMV serostatus were collected together with the repertoire data. A later genetic analysis took genome-wide SNP genotypes for about 65% of the roughly 670 donors and used that subset as a discovery cohort. All discovery cohort repertoires had been generated on a single sequencing platform. Both class I and class II loci were covered by HLA typing, at four-digit resolution. Typing coverage varied by locus: about 620-630 donors for A, B, C, DRB1 and DQB1; 500 to 550 for DQA1; approximately 570 for DPA1; 400 to 480 for DPB1. Roughly five DR-DQ haplotypes were handled as single units for association and clustering because linkage in the cohort was strong. On average, around 240,000 unique TCR beta nucleotide sequences were sequenced per donor among a few hundred genotyped donors of the cohort, with 15% to 20% of those sequences being non-productive. The full study reports these points: In a later analysis, HLA-associated TCR beta chains were found to be more clonally expanded and to have lower generation probabilities than equally common non-associated chains. Because counts were too low, some 17 rarely observed V segments, including chromosome 9 orphons, were excluded from the earlier analysis of roughly 580 of the donors. Linkage disequilibrium might explain the correlated functional status among segregating V segments, but an unknown experimental factor could not be ruled out. The authors suggested that the approach could potentially be generalized to other disease states and immunological phenotypes. Assigning TCR associations to individual alleles was difficult when HLA alleles, especially DR and DQ, strongly co-occurred. A cluster of highly shared sequence variants was judged likely to be a technical artifact of the sequencing pipeline. A further reported finding was that TCR beta sequences accurately predicted the HLA-A and HLA-B alleles for most subjects in the first cohort. The study gave a list of some 150 TCR beta chains associated with cytomegalovirus. In an earlier analysis of 587 of the donors, most TCR beta V segments were observed in productive rearrangements about 90% or about 30% of the time, broadly matching IMGT annotations. Some IMGT-functional V segments, including TRBV6-2 and TRBV6-3, could not be told apart with the 87-base-pair reads, so those segments were excluded. In a later analysis, several top co-occurrence clusters were reported to appear linked to parvovirus B19, influenza, CMV and Epstein-Barr virus. According to a later genetic analysis, donors in an Asian-associated ancestry cluster had fewer N-insertions in productive TCRs than the approximately 630-donor mean. The presence/absence analyses assumed that sequencing depth was roughly uniform across donors, and that assumption may not be true. Immune exposure information for the cohort was limited to CMV serostatus. According to a later analysis, most CMV-associated TCR beta chains appeared to be HLA-restricted, and the HLA associations seemed to be driven largely by CMV exposure. Across donors, most TCR sequences were observed very rarely, whereas some public TCRs were present in many individuals. The classifier was reported to diagnose cytomegalovirus status with high specificity and sensitivity in both the original cohort and the validation cohort. The cohort was sequenced for TCR beta chains only, and without alpha or paired-chain data the features that could be detected were limited. V-gene and J-gene trimming of TCR beta chains was associated with a missense DCLRE1C variant in a later genetic analysis, and the association was replicated in an independent cohort. Because HLA typing was missing for some donors at each locus, association tests included only the typed subset. Specific HLA alleles were associated with about 17,000 TCR beta sequences at a false discovery rate of 0.05 in a later analysis. A few of the identified cytomegalovirus-associated TCR beta chains were confirmed in vitro to be specific for cytomegalovirus antigens. In a later analysis, the rate of TCR association differed among HLA loci, with DRB1 alleles having the most associated TCRs and HLA-C alleles having the fewest.

Worth noting for this clone: Its antigen remains unidentified.

The cohort comprised under 700 healthy bone marrow donors. At the time of sampling, all cohort members were nominally healthy, though unrecorded immune exposures were likely present. The donor was CMV seronegative and was included in the group of a few hundred seronegative cohort members. Each donor provided a peripheral blood sample, and peripheral blood mononuclear cells were used for TCR beta sequencing. Genomic DNA extraction from the blood cell samples was performed with the Qiagen DNeasy Blood Extraction Kit. The germline V gene yields KGHSH for CDR1 and LQKENI for CDR2. After removal of 3 bases from V and 12 bases from J, the junction retains 13 bases not matched to a gene. The CDR3 starts with the cysteine, ends with the phenylalanine, and has 15 residues. Of the read, only the CDR3 DNA is kept; its 45 bases are in frame from base 1. Library prep was done by the immunoSEQ multiplex PCR assay. The multiplex PCR relied on a mix of 60 forward primers for TCR Vbeta segments and 13 reverse primers for TCR Jbeta segments. The CDR3 region of rearranged TCR beta genes was amplified from genomic DNA by a multiplex PCR assay. The Illumina HiSeq System was used to sequence the amplified TCR beta libraries as 87-base-pair reads. The paper's processing steps were these. In a later analysis, some 80 million unique TCR beta chains were counted across the 666 repertoires, and around 10 million of these chains were shared by at least two donors. Raw reads were error-corrected and collapsed into unique sequences with a nearest-neighbor algorithm that merged closely related sequences to remove PCR and sequencing errors. Alignment of CDR3 sequences to IMGT reference sequences was used to assign V, D and J gene segments. For a sequence to be retained, a match of at least six nucleotides to both a V gene segment and a J gene segment was required. Rearrangements were classified as productive when the CDR3 lacked stop codons and remained in frame with V and J, and all other rearrangements were classified as non-productive. CDR3 was defined by IMGT convention, running from the second conserved V-encoded cysteine to the conserved J-encoded phenylalanine. Sequences without an unambiguous match to a single V gene segment were excluded from the earlier analysis of 587 of the donors. In an earlier analysis of approximately 560 of the donors, a V segment was called functional when productive rearrangements were above 56.7%, and segregating when the standard deviation between donors exceeded 5%. A statistical classification framework was built to diagnose cytomegalovirus status from the catalog of TCR beta chain sequences. V and J gene assignment, in a later analysis, came from comparing TCR nucleotide sequences with IMGT/GENE-DB human TR gene sequences. Using the TCRdist pipeline, a later analysis assigned CDR3 sequences along with most-parsimonious VDJ recombination scenarios. In a later analysis, each TCR beta chain was defined by its CDR3 amino acid sequence together with its V-gene family, and reads lacking a unique V-gene family were excluded. A later analysis removed roughly 590 highly shared, low-generation-probability nucleotide sequences to deal with suspected cross-contamination and a sequencing artifact. A later analysis calculated a clonal expansion index for each public chain from normalized within-repertoire ranks of inferred template counts. A later analysis computed generation probabilities with a VDJ recombination model fitted to out-of-frame rearrangements, and checked the results against IGoR. Hypergeometric tests were used in a later analysis to score TCR-TCR, TCR-HLA and TCR-CMV co-occurrence, with a repertoire-size bias correction applied to the TCR pairs. A later analysis estimated false discovery rates by permuting HLA or CMV assignments 20 times. In a later analysis, co-occurring TCRs were grouped with DBSCAN, and TCRdist sequence similarity was added when clustering was performed within HLA-allele-positive subsets. Repertoires with fewer than 30,000 or more than 120,000 public chains, plus five repertoires with anomalous nucleotide sharing, were excluded from co-occurrence clustering. Sourced from immuneACCESS, this table was stored by TCRdb with only in-frame sequences that have V and J called. A share of the clones is absent; for the studies checked, an unresolved V gene accounts for under half, and the remainder has no known explanation. V, J and clone size were drawn from that table, and D and trimming were deduced from the DNA. The table held for this sample gives about 48,000 clones. In total, the top ten clones hold 2% to 2.5% of the sample.

The chain couples TRBV18 to TRBJ2-1, with 8 bases in between that match TRBD2. Specimen: PBMCs. The TCR comes from a woman aged 40 to 50 in good health and CMV-seronegative. The nucleotide sequence is given as TGTGCCAGCTCACCCAGCTACACGGGGGGGCCAGGGCAGTTCTTC. Its protein product is CASSPSYTGGPGQFF.